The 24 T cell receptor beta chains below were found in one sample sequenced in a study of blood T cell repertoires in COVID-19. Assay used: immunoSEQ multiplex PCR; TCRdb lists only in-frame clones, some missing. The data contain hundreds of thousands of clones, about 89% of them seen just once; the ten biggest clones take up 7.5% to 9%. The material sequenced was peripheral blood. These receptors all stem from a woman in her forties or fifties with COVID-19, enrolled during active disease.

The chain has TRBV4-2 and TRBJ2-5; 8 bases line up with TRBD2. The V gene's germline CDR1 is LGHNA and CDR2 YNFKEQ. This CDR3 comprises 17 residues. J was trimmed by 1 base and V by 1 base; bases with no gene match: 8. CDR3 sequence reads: CASSQVAVAGSQETQYF. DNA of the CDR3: TGTGCCAGCAGCCAAGTGGCAGTAGCGGGATCCCAAGAGACCCAGTACTTC.

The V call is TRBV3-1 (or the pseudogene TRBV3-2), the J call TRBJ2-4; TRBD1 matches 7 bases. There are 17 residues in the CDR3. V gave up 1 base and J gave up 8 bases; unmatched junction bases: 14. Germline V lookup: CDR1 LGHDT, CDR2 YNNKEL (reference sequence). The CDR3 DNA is TGTGCCAGCAGCCAAGGCACACGTTTAGGGGGCGCGGACATTCAGTACTTC. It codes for CASSQGTRLGGADIQYF.

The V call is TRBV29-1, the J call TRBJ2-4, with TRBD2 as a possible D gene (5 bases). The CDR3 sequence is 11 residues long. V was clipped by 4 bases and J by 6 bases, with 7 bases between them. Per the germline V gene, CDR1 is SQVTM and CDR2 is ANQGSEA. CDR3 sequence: CSVVAGNIQYF. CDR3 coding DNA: TGCAGCGTTGTGGCGGGAAACATTCAGTACTTC. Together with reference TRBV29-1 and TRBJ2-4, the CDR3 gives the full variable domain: SAVISQKPSRDICQRGTSLTIQCQVDSQVTMMFWYRQQPGQSLTLIATANQGSEATYESGFVIDKFPISRPNLTFSTLTVSNMSPEDSSIYLCSVVAGNIQYFGAGTRLSVL.

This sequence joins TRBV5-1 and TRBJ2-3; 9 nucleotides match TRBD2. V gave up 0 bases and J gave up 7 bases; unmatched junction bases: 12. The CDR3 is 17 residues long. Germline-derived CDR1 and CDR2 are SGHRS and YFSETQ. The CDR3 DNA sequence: TGCGCCAGCAGCTTGGTGCTGGGTAGCGGGGGTCGGAATACGCAGTATTTT. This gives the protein CASSLVLGSGGRNTQYF.

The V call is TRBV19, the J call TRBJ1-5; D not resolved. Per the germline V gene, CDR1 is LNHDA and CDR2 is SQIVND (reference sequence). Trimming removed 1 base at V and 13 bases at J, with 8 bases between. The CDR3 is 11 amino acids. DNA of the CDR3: TGTGCCAGTAGTATAGGAGGCATGCAGCATTTT. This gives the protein CASSIGGMQHF.

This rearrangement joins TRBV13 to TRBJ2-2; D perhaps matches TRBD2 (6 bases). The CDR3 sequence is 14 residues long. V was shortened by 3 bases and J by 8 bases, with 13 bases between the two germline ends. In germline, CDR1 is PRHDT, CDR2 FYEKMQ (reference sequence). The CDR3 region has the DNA TGTGCCAGCAGCTTCGGGACTTTAGGGGGGGAGCTGTTTTTT. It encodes CASSFGTLGGELFF. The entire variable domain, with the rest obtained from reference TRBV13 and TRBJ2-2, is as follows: AAGVIQSPRHLIKEKRETATLKCYPIPRHDTVYWYQQGPGQDPQFLISFYEKMQSDKGSIPDRFSAQQFSDYHSELNMSSLELGDSALYFCASSFGTLGGELFFGEGSRLTVL.

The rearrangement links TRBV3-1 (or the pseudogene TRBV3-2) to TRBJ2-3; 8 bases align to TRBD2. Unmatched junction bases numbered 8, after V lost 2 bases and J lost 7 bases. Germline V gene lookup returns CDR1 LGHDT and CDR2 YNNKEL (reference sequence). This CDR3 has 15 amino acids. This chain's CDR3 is CASSQSASGGYTQYF. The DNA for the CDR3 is TGTGCCAGCAGCCAATCGGCGAGCGGGGGATATACGCAGTATTTT.

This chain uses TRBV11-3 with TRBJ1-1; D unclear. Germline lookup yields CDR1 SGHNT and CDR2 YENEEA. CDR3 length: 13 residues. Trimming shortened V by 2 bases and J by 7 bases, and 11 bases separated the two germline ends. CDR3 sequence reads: CASSLMSRSEAFF. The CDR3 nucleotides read TGTGCCAGCAGCTTAATGTCAAGGAGTGAAGCTTTCTTT.

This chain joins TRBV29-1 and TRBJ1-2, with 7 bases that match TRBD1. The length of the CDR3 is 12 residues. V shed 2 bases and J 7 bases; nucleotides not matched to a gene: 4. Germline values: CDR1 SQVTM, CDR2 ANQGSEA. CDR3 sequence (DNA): TGCAGCGTTGAAAGGGGGCTGGGTGGCTACACCTTC. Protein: CSVERGLGGYTF.

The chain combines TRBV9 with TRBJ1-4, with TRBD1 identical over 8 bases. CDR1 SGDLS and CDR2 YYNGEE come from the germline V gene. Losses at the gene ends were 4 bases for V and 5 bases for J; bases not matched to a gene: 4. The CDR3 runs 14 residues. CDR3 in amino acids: CASSSRQGNEKLFF. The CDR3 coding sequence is TGTGCCAGCAGCTCTCGACAGGGGAATGAAAAACTGTTTTTT.

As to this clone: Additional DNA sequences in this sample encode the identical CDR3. CDR3 sequence (DNA): TGTGCCAGCAGCCGGACGGGGGGGGAGCAGTACTTC. It yields the protein CASSRTGGEQYF. J is TRBJ2-7 and V is TRBV6-5, with TRBD2 matching 8 bases. V trimming: 6 bases; J trimming: 7 bases; junction bases outside the gene matches: 5. Germline CDR1 is MNHEY and CDR2 is SVGAGI. CDR3 length: 12 amino acids.

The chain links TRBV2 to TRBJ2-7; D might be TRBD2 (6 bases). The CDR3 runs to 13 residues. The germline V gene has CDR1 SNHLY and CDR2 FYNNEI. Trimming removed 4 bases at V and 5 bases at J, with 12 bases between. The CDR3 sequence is CASSGRGGHEQYF. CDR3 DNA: TGTGCCAGCAGTGGGAGGGGAGGCCACGAGCAGTACTTC. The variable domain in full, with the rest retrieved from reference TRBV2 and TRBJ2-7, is EPEVTQTPSHQVTQMGQEVILRCVPISNHLYFYWYRQILGQKVEFLVSFYNNEISEKSEIFDDQFSVERPDGSNFTLKIRSTKLEDSAMYFCASSGRGGHEQYFGPGTRLTVT.

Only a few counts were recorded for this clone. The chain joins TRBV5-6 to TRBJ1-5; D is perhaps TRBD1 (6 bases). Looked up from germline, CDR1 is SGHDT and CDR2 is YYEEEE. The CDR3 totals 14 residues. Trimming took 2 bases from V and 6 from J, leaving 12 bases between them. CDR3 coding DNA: TGTGCCAGCAGCTTACAGGGCCTGAGTCAGCCCCAGCATTTT. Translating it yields CASSLQGLSQPQHF.

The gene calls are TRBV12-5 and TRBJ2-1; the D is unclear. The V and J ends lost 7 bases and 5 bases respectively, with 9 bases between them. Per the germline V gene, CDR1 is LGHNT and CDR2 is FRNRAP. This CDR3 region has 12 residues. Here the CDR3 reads CASAAFDNEQFF. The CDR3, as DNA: TGTGCTAGTGCCGCGTTCGACAATGAGCAGTTCTTC.

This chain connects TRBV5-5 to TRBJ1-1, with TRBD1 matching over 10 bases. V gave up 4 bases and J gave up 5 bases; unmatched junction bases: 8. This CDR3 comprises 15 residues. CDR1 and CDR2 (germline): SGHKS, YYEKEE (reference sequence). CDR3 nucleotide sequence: TGTGCCAGCAGCAAGGGACAGGGGCGGGGGACTGAAGCTTTCTTT. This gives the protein CASSKGQGRGTEAFF.

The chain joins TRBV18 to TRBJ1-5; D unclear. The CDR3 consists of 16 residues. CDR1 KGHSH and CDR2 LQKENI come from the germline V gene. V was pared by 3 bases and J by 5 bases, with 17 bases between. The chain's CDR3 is CASSPRPPMGDQPQHF. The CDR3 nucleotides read TGTGCCAGCTCACCGCGGCCCCCGATGGGTGATCAGCCCCAGCATTTT.

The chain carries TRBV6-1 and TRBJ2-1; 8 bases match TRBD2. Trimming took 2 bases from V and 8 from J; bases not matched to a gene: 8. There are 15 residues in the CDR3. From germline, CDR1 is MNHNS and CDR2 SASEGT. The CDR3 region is CASSEYRGGPDEQFF. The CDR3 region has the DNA TGTGCCAGCAGTGAATACCGGGGGGGCCCGGATGAGCAGTTCTTC.

The CDR3 region has the DNA TGTGCCAGCAGTTCCTTGGGCGCGGGGGCGCCGAACGAGCAGTACTTC. Amino acid sequence: CASSSLGAGAPNEQYF. The gene calls are TRBV6-5 and TRBJ2-7; tentative D call: TRBD2 (7 bases). V shed 4 bases and J shed 5 bases, with 21 bases lying between them. Germline values: CDR1 MNHEY, CDR2 SVGAGI. This CDR3 contains 16 residues.

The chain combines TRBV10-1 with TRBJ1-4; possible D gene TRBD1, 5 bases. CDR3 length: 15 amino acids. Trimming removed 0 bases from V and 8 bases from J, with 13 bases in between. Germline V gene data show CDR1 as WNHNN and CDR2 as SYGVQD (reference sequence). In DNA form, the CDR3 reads TGCGCCAGCAGTGAGTCGGGGGGGGACGTAGAAAAACTGTTTTTT. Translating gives CASSESGGDVEKLFF.

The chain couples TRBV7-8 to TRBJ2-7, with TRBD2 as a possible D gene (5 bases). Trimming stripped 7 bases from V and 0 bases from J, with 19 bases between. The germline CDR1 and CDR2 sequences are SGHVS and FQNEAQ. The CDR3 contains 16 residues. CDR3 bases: TGTGCCAGCACCCCGAGGGTAGCGCCAAGCTCCTACGAGCAGTACTTC. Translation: CASTPRVAPSSYEQYF.

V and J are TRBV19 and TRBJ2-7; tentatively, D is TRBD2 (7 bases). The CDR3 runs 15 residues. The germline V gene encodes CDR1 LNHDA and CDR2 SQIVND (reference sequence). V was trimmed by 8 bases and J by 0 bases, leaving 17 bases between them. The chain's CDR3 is CASRKEGGSSYEQYF. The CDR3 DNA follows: TGTGCCAGTCGAAAGGAGGGGGGGAGCTCCTACGAGCAGTACTTC. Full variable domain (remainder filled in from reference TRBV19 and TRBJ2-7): DGGITQSPKYLFRKEGQNVTLSCEQNLNHDAMYWYRQDPGQGLRLIYYSQIVNDFQKGDIAEGYSVSREKKESFPLTVTSAQKNPTAFYLCASRKEGGSSYEQYFGPGTRLTVT.

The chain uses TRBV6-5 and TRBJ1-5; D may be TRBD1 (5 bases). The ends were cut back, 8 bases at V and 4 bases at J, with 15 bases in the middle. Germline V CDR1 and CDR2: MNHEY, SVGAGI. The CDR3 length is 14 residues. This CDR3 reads CASWGHSGNQPQHF. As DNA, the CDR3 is TGTGCCAGCTGGGGCCATTCCGGGAATCAGCCCCAGCATTTT.

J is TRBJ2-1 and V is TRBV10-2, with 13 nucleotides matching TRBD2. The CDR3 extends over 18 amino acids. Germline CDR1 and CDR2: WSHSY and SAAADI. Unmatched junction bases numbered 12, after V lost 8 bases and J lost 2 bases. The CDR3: CASLRLAGGPYPYNEQFF. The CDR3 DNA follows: TGCGCCAGCTTGAGACTAGCGGGGGGCCCGTACCCCTACAATGAGCAGTTCTTC.

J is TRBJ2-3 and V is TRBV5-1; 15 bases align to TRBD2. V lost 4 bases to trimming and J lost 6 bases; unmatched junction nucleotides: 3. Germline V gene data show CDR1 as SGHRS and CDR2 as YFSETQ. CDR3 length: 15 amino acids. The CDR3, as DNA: TGCGCCAGCAGCCGGACTAGCGGGGGGGCGGATACGCAGTATTTT. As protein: CASSRTSGGADTQYF.